This entry lists 21 T cell receptor beta chains sequenced from one sample in a study of OX40 agonist ivuxolimab in advanced cancers. The assay was immunoSEQ multiplex PCR, and TCRdb's table has in-frame clones only and misses some. The data hold about 9,900 clones, with approximately 70% observed a single time. Sample: CD4+ or CD8+ T cells sorted from blood, taken in a trial of the OX40 agonist ivuxolimab. The receptors were gathered from an adult with an advanced solid tumor such as melanoma, head and neck, liver or kidney cancer.

This chain uses TRBV7-3 with TRBJ1-2; tentative D call: TRBD1 (5 bases). The CDR3 is 14 amino acids. V lost 7 bases to trimming and J lost 1 base, with 13 bases between them. Per the germline V gene, CDR1 is SGHTA and CDR2 is FQGTGA. CDR3 region: CASTPLGDNYGYTF. The CDR3 nucleotides read TGTGCCAGCACCCCCCTGGGGGATAACTATGGCTACACCTTC.

This sequence joins TRBV11-2 and TRBJ2-1, with 11 bases that match TRBD2. V lost 3 bases, J lost 3 bases, and 1 base stayed unmatched. Looked up from germline, CDR1 is SGHAT and CDR2 is FQNNGV. The CDR3 length is 15 residues. In DNA form, the CDR3 reads TGTGCCAGCAGCTTTACTAGCGGGGGCTACAATGAGCAGTTCTTC. This codes for CASSFTSGGYNEQFF.

The rearrangement joins TRBV9 to TRBJ2-7; 7 bases are shared with TRBD1. Germline CDR1 reads SGDLS; CDR2 reads YYNGEE. V gave up 4 bases and J gave up 5 bases; unmatched junction bases: 9. There are 14 residues in the CDR3. For the CDR3, the DNA is TGTGCCAGCAGCCCAACGACAGGGTTGGACGAGCAGTACTTC. It translates to CASSPTTGLDEQYF.

This clone occurred a few times. The rearrangement uses TRBV29-1 and TRBJ2-7, with a possible D match to TRBD2 (6 bases). The CDR3 consists of 14 residues. From germline, CDR1 is SQVTM and CDR2 ANQGSEA. Trimming cost V 5 bases and J 0 bases, with 14 bases left between them. CDR3 DNA sequence: TGCAGCGTTCTGAATAGCGGTTACTCCTACGAGCAGTACTTC. Translation gives CSVLNSGYSYEQYF.

The chain joins TRBV19 to TRBJ2-1, with D possibly TRBD1 on 7 matching bases. The ends were cut back, 7 bases at V and 7 bases at J, with 17 bases in the middle. In germline, CDR1 is LNHDA, CDR2 SQIVND (reference sequence). This CDR3 has 14 amino acids. The CDR3 DNA sequence: TGTGCCAGTACCTTGACAGGGAGCGGGAATGAGCAGTTCTTC. Amino acids: CASTLTGSGNEQFF.

The chain joins TRBV10-1 to TRBJ2-3, with D maybe TRBD2 (6 bases). This CDR3 is 13 amino acids long. CDR1 is WNHNN, CDR2 SYGVQD, per germline (reference sequence). V lost 4 bases, J lost 4 bases, and 9 bases lay in between. CDR3 DNA sequence: TGCGCCAGCAGTGGAGGGAGGCCAGATACGCAGTATTTT. Residues: CASSGGRPDTQYF.

This chain joins TRBV27 and TRBJ2-7, with 10 bases lining up with TRBD2. The ends lost 2 bases at V and 4 bases at J; junction bases unmatched: 2. The CDR3 is 14 amino acids. The germline CDR1 and CDR2 sequences are MNHEY and SMNVEV (reference sequence). CDR3 region: CASSLTTSGYEQYF. Written as DNA, the CDR3 is TGTGCCAGCAGTTTAACGACTAGCGGGTACGAGCAGTACTTC.

A few counts support this clone. The chain has TRBV7-6 and TRBJ2-1; D not certain. Trimming cost V 1 base and J 3 bases, with 10 bases left between them. CDR3 length: 15 amino acids. Per germline, CDR1 SGHVS and CDR2 FNYEAQ. CDR3 loop: CASSLDLGNYNEQFF. In nucleotides, the CDR3 is TGTGCCAGCAGCTTAGATCTGGGGAACTACAATGAGCAGTTCTTC. The full variable domain, in which reference TRBV7-6 and TRBJ2-1 provide the parts outside the CDR3, is GAGVSQSPRYKVTKRGQDVALRCDPISGHVSLYWYRQALGQGPEFLTYFNYEAQQDKSGLPNDRFSAERPEGSISTLTIQRTEQRDSAMYRCASSLDLGNYNEQFFGPGTRLTVL.

The rearrangement joins TRBV5-5 to TRBJ2-7; TRBD1 agrees at 11 bases. The CDR3 length is 14 residues. V lost 2 bases, J lost 4 bases, and 2 bases stayed unmatched. Germline V gene lookup returns CDR1 SGHKS and CDR2 YYEKEE (reference sequence). For the CDR3, the DNA is TGTGCCAGCAGCTTCGGGACAGGGGGGTACGAGCAGTACTTC. Translation: CASSFGTGGYEQYF.

In this sample, this clone turned up once. The chain recombines TRBV19 with TRBJ1-4; D remains ambiguous. The CDR3 runs 15 residues. Germline values: CDR1 LNHDA, CDR2 SQIVND (reference sequence). V lost 5 bases, J lost 8 bases, and 18 bases lay in between. CDR3 loop: CASSFRSDLREKLFF. As DNA, the CDR3 is TGTGCCAGTAGTTTCCGATCCGATCTCCGAGAAAAACTGTTTTTT.

The chain combines TRBV28 with TRBJ1-2; TRBD1 agrees at 7 bases. CDR3 length: 14 residues. V was pared by 5 bases and J by 6 bases, with 9 bases of the junction left unmatched. Germline V gives CDR1 MDHEN, CDR2 SYDVKM. This chain's CDR3 is CASSPAGTAHGYTF. The CDR3 DNA follows: TGTGCCAGCAGTCCCGCAGGGACAGCCCATGGCTACACCTTC.

This clone was counted only a few times. The chain employs TRBV7-3 and TRBJ2-1; 9 nucleotides agree with TRBD1. Per germline, CDR1 SGHTA and CDR2 FQGTGA. The CDR3 length is 14 residues. Losses at the gene ends were 5 bases for V and 5 bases for J; bases not matched to a gene: 4. The CDR3 DNA sequence: TGTGCCAGCAGCCCCGGGACAGGGAACAATGAGCAGTTCTTC. This sequence encodes CASSPGTGNNEQFF.

The rearrangement uses TRBV5-1 and TRBJ2-7, with a possible D match to TRBD1 (5 bases). V was shortened by 0 bases and J by 6 bases, with 10 bases between the two germline ends. The CDR3 has 13 residues. CDR1 is SGHRS, CDR2 YFSETQ, per germline. The CDR3 DNA reads as TGCGCCAGCAGCTTGGAGGGGCCTCTCGAGCAGTACTTC. Protein: CASSLEGPLEQYF.

V is TRBV5-4 and J is TRBJ2-5, with D perhaps TRBD2 (5 bases). Germline V gives CDR1 SGHNT, CDR2 YYREEE (reference sequence). V was pared by 0 bases and J by 3 bases, with 6 bases between. The CDR3 spans 13 residues. CDR3 protein: CASSLDGEETQYF. CDR3 in DNA: TGTGCCAGCAGCTTGGACGGGGAAGAGACCCAGTACTTC.

The chain carries TRBV6-1 and TRBJ1-2; no definite D call. The V end lost 1 base, the J end lost 4 bases, and 13 bases lay between the germline ends. The CDR3 runs 15 residues. Germline CDR1 is MNHNS and CDR2 is SASEGT. The CDR3 reads CASSEGAQTLYGYTF. DNA for the CDR3: TGTGCCAGCAGTGAAGGAGCGCAAACCCTCTATGGCTACACCTTC.

The V gene is TRBV28, the J gene TRBJ2-7, with 9 positions matching TRBD1. Germline V lookup: CDR1 MDHEN, CDR2 SYDVKM. This CDR3 comprises 15 residues. The V and J ends lost 5 bases and 3 bases, in that order; junction bases with no gene match: 8. Here the CDR3 reads CASSPGDREIYEQYF. The CDR3 DNA is TGTGCCAGCAGTCCCGGGGACAGGGAAATCTACGAGCAGTACTTC.

V and J are TRBV27 and TRBJ1-2; TRBD1 matches 7 bases. Trimming took 7 bases from V and 4 from J; bases not matched to a gene: 3. The CDR3 totals 12 residues. Germline values: CDR1 MNHEY, CDR2 SMNVEV (reference sequence). CDR3 region: CASKGQFYGYTF. The CDR3 nucleotides read TGTGCCAGCAAGGGACAGTTCTATGGCTACACCTTC.

The chain combines TRBV4-1 with TRBJ2-1; the match to TRBD2 covers 13 bases. CDR1 MGHRA and CDR2 YSYEKL come from the germline V gene. There are 16 residues in the CDR3. The V segment lost 3 bases and the J segment 5 bases; nucleotides outside the gene matches: 4. The CDR3 reads CASSHPGTSGNNEQFF. The CDR3 region has the DNA TGCGCCAGCAGCCATCCCGGGACTAGCGGGAACAATGAGCAGTTCTTC.

V gene TRBV7-2 combines with J gene TRBJ2-1; 7 bases align to TRBD1. This CDR3 is 14 amino acids long. Germline CDR1 reads SGHTA; CDR2 reads FQGNSA. Trimming took 4 bases from V and 4 from J; bases not matched to a gene: 4. CDR3 loop: CASSSGTDYNEQFF. The CDR3 nucleotides are TGTGCCAGCAGCTCCGGGACAGATTACAATGAGCAGTTCTTC.

This clone came up once. This rearrangement joins TRBV5-5 to TRBJ2-7, with D perhaps matching TRBD1 (6 bases). Germline V gives CDR1 SGHKS, CDR2 YYEKEE (reference sequence). Between the trimmed V and J ends, which lost 3 bases and 3 bases, there was a span of 7 bases. This CDR3 spans 12 amino acids. CDR3 coding DNA: TGTGCCAGCAGCTCACAGGGCTACGAGCAGTACTTC. As protein: CASSSQGYEQYF.

The gene calls are TRBV4-1 and TRBJ1-3; no firm D call. The CDR3 length is 14 residues. Looked up from germline, CDR1 is MGHRA and CDR2 is YSYEKL. The ends were cut back, 0 bases at V and 5 bases at J, with 8 bases in the middle. CDR3 loop: CASSQDPGRNTIYF. CDR3 nucleotide sequence: TGCGCCAGCAGCCAAGATCCGGGGAGAAACACCATATATTTT.